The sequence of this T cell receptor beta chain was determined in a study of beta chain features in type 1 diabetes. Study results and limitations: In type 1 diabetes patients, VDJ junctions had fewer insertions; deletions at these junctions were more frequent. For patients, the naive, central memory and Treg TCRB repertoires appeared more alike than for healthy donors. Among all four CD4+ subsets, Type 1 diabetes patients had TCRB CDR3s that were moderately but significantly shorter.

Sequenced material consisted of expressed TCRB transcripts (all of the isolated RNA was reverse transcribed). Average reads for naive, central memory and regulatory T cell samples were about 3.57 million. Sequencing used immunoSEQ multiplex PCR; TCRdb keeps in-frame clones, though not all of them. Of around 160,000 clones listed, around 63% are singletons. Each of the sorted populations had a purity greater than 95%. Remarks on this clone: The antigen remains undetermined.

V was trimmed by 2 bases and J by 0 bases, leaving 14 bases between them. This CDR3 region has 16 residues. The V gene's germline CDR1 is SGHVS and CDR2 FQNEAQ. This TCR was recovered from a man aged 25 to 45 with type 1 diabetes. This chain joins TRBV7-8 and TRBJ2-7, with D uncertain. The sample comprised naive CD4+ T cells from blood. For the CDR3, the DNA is TGTGCCAGCAGCTTACGACTGCCCTACAGCTCCTACGAGCAGTACTTC. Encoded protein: CASSLRLPYSSYEQYF.